This T cell receptor beta chain was profiled in a study of blood T cells in healthy people across ages. The CDR3 is 14 amino acids. Per germline, CDR1 SQVTM and CDR2 ANQGSEA. J lost 4 bases, V lost 5 bases, and 6 bases had no gene match. Together with a sample-barcoded 5' primer, a J-beta primer mix was included in a second PCR lasting about 7 to 11 cycles. TCRdb re-called the 5' RACE reads through MiXCR, storing one row per CDR3 protein. The data show about 720,000 distinct CDR3 sequences, with around 25% seen just once and approximately 4% held by the top ten. These same records also appear under a second study, on T cells of mothers and their children. That report adds: At a rate of around 1.4 ug per 15 ul, cDNA synthesis received all of the extracted RNA.

The receptor was isolated from a boy younger than 18 in good health. The specimen was blood. The chain carries TRBV29-1 and TRBJ2-3; 10 bases line up with TRBD2. The CDR3: CSVLPGLASDTQYF. In DNA, the CDR3 is TGCAGCGTTCTTCCGGGACTAGCGTCAGATACGCAGTATTTT.